Listed here are 16 T cell receptor beta chains from one sample, sequenced in a study of beta chain features in type 1 diabetes. The isolated RNA, all of it, was reverse transcribed, so expressed TCRB transcripts were what got sequenced. TCRdb's copy holds only in-frame clones and misses some; the assay was immunoSEQ multiplex PCR. The table has a few hundred thousand clones, roughly a fifth seen once. Sequencing was performed on naive CD4+ T cells from blood. These TCRs come from a woman under 30 in good health.

This sequence joins TRBV7-2 and TRBJ1-1; possibly TRBD1 for D (6 bases). The CDR3 has 13 residues. The germline V gene has CDR1 SGHTA and CDR2 FQGNSA. Trimming shortened V by 5 bases and J by 6 bases, and 13 bases separated the two germline ends. This CDR3 is CASSVGGTPEAFF. DNA of the CDR3: TGTGCCAGCAGCGTAGGAGGGACACCTGAAGCTTTCTTT.

The chain is built from TRBV7-9 and TRBJ2-2; D uncertain. V was clipped by 5 bases and J by 1 base, with 5 bases between them. Per the germline V gene, CDR1 is SEHNR and CDR2 is FQNEAQ (reference sequence). CDR3 length equals 13 residues. CDR3 residues: CASSPLNTGELFF. The CDR3 region has the DNA TGTGCCAGCAGCCCTCTGAACACCGGGGAGCTGTTTTTT. The variable domain in full, with the rest retrieved from reference TRBV7-9 and TRBJ2-2, is DTGVSQNPRHKITKRGQNVTFRCDPISEHNRLYWYRQTLGQGPEFLTYFQNEAQLEKSRLLSDRFSAERPKGSFSTLEIQRTEQGDSAMYLCASSPLNTGELFFGEGSRLTVL.

The chain links TRBV9 to TRBJ1-2; D might be TRBD1 (5 bases). Germline CDR1 SGDLS, CDR2 YYNGEE. The V end lost 2 bases, the J end lost 3 bases, and 11 bases lay between the germline ends. The CDR3 is 14 residues long. CDR3 amino acids: CASSVLGGDYGYTF. Here the CDR3 DNA reads TGTGCCAGCAGCGTCCTCGGGGGAGACTATGGCTACACCTTC. Full variable domain (remainder filled in from reference TRBV9 and TRBJ1-2): DSGVTQTPKHLITATGQRVTLRCSPRSGDLSVYWYQQSLDQGLQFLIQYYNGEERAKGNILERFSAQQFPDLHSELNLSSLELGDSALYFCASSVLGGDYGYTFGSGTRLTVV.

The chain is built from TRBV30 and TRBJ2-3, with 9 bases that match TRBD1. Germline V gene sequence: CDR1 GTSNPN, CDR2 SVGIG (reference sequence). The CDR3 runs to 17 residues. V dropped 1 base and J dropped 3; count of bases not matched to a gene: 11. The DNA for the CDR3 is TGTGCCTGGAGTGGTTCCCTGGACAGGGGAGTAACAGATACGCAGTATTTT. It is translated as CAWSGSLDRGVTDTQYF.

The chain carries TRBV11-2 and TRBJ2-5, with D maybe TRBD1 (5 bases). Trimming left V 5 bases short and J 4 bases short, with 14 bases between. The CDR3 spans 14 residues. CDR1 is SGHAT, CDR2 FQNNGV, per germline. This CDR3 reads CASSRQSGRETQYF. CDR3 DNA: TGTGCCAGCAGCCGACAGTCCGGACGAGAGACCCAGTACTTC. The full variable domain, rest sourced from reference TRBV11-2 and TRBJ2-5, is EAGVAQSPRYKIIEKRQSVAFWCNPISGHATLYWYQQILGQGPKLLIQFQNNGVVDDSQLPKDRFSAERLKGVDSTLKIQPAKLEDSAVYLCASSRQSGRETQYFGPGTRLLVL.

The rearrangement links TRBV2 to TRBJ2-5; D call uncertain. Germline V gives CDR1 SNHLY, CDR2 FYNNEI. CDR3 length: 12 residues. Trimming stripped 3 bases from V and 2 bases from J, with 4 bases between. CDR3 sequence (DNA): TGTGCCAGCAGTGACAGACAAGAGACCCAGTACTTC. This gives the protein CASSDRQETQYF.

This clone was observed many times. The chain joins TRBV29-1 to TRBJ2-5; D is uncertain. Germline-derived CDR1 and CDR2 are SQVTM and ANQGSEA. The CDR3 extends over 11 amino acids. Trimming removed 4 bases from V and 2 bases from J, with 5 bases in between. CDR3 nucleotide sequence: TGCAGCGTTGTCGGGCAAGAGACCCAGTACTTC. Translated: CSVVGQETQYF.

This clone occurred a few times. This chain joins TRBV2 and TRBJ1-2; 7 bases align to TRBD1. Germline V CDR1 and CDR2: SNHLY, FYNNEI. Germline trimming cut 11 bases from V and 8 bases from J; bases unmatched to any gene: 14. The CDR3 consists of 13 residues. The CDR3 nucleotides read TGTGCCGGAAGAAAGGAGGGGGCTAGCGGCTACACCTTC. As protein: CAGRKEGASGYTF.

This clone was seen a few times. The chain links TRBV9 to TRBJ1-2; D perhaps matches TRBD1 (6 bases). The CDR3 is made up of 14 amino acids. The germline CDR1 and CDR2 sequences are SGDLS and YYNGEE. V was cut by 2 bases and J by 4 bases, with 12 bases left in between. The CDR3 DNA reads as TGTGCCAGCAGCGTTCGGGACACGGGCTATGGCTACACCTTC. Translating it yields CASSVRDTGYGYTF.

This chain links TRBV7-3 with TRBJ1-2; no definite D call. Germline V gene sequence: CDR1 SGHTA, CDR2 FQGTGA. This CDR3 is built from 13 residues. V lost 5 bases, J lost 7 bases, and 14 bases lay in between. CDR3 in amino acids: CASSTPLGGGYTF. DNA for the CDR3: TGTGCCAGCAGCACACCACTCGGAGGTGGCTACACCTTC.

Only a few counts were recorded for this clone. This sequence joins TRBV23-1 and TRBJ1-5, with unresolved D. TRBV23-1 is classed as an ORF, of uncertain function. The V end was cut by 2 bases, the J end by 7 bases, with 9 bases between. The CDR3 runs 13 residues. The CDR3, as DNA: TGCGCCAGCAGTCAACGGGTAGGACAGCCCCAGCATTTT. It is translated as CASSQRVGQPQHF.

The gene calls are TRBV30 and TRBJ2-3, with D unresolved. This CDR3 has 13 amino acids. Trimming took 3 bases from V and 3 from J, leaving 10 bases between them. Germline V gene sequence: CDR1 GTSNPN, CDR2 SVGIG (reference sequence). CDR3 sequence: CAWSLFITDTQYF. The CDR3, as DNA: TGTGCCTGGAGCCTTTTTATTACAGATACGCAGTATTTT.

This rearrangement joins TRBV7-9 to TRBJ2-1; 8 bases are shared with TRBD2. The V segment lost 6 bases and the J segment 8 bases; nucleotides outside the gene matches: 12. The CDR3 totals 15 residues. Germline lookup yields CDR1 SEHNR and CDR2 FQNEAQ (reference sequence). Here the CDR3 reads CASSIGTTGGDEQFF. CDR3 DNA: TGTGCCAGCAGTATTGGGACTACCGGGGGGGATGAGCAGTTCTTC.

V and J are TRBV28 and TRBJ2-7, with TRBD2 matching over 13 bases. Trimming cost V 6 bases and J 5 bases; bases outside gene matches: 7. Per the germline V gene, CDR1 is MDHEN and CDR2 is SYDVKM. The CDR3 contains 15 residues. The CDR3 region has the DNA TGTGCCAGCAGACACCGGACTAGCGGGAGAAACGAGCAGTACTTC. Its translation: CASRHRTSGRNEQYF.

This clone was picked up a small number of times. The chain recombines TRBV2 with TRBJ2-1; TRBD2 agrees at 11 bases. J was trimmed by 8 bases and V by 8 bases; bases with no gene match: 8. Germline loops: CDR1 SNHLY, CDR2 FYNNEI. CDR3 length equals 14 residues. The CDR3 DNA is TGTGCCAGCCGGGGACTAGCGGCCTCCCATGAGCAGTTCTTC. The encoded protein is CASRGLAASHEQFF.

The chain employs TRBV6-6 and TRBJ1-5; D is perhaps TRBD1 (5 bases). Germline CDR1 MNHNY, CDR2 SVGAGI (reference sequence). This CDR3 region has 14 residues. V lost 2 bases, J lost 7 bases, and 12 bases lay in between. In nucleotides, the CDR3 is TGTGCCAGCAGTTACGAGGGGACTCCCCAGCCCCAGCATTTT. Translating gives CASSYEGTPQPQHF.